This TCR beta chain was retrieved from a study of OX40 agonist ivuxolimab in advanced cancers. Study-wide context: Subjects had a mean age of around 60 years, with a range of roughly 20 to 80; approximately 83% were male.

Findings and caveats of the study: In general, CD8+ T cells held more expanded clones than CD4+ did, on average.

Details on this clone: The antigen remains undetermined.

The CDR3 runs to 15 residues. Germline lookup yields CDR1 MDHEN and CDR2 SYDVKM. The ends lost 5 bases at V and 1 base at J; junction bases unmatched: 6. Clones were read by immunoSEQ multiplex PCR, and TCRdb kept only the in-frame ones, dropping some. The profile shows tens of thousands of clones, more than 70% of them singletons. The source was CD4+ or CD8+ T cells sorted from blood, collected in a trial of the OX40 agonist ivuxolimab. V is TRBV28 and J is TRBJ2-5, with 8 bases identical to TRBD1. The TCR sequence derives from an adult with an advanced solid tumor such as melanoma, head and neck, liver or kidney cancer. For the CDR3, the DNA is TGTGCCAGCAGTAGAACCGGGACAGGCCAAGAGACCCAGTACTTC. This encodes CASSRTGTGQETQYF.